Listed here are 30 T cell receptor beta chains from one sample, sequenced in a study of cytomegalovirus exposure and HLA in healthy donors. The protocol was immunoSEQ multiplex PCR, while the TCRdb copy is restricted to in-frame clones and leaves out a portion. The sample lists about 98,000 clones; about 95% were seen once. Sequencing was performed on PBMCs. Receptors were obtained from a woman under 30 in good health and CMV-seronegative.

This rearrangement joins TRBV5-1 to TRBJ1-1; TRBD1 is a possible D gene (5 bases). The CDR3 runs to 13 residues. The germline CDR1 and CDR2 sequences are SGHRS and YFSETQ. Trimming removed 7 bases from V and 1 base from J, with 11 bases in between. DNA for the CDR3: TGCGCCAGCGGCGGACACTCGAACACTGAAGCTTTCTTT. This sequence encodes CASGGHSNTEAFF.

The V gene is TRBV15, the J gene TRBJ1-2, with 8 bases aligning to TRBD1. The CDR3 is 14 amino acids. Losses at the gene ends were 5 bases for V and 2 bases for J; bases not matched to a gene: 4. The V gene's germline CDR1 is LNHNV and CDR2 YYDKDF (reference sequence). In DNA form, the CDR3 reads TGTGCCACCAGCGGACAGGGAACCAACTATGGCTACACCTTC. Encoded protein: CATSGQGTNYGYTF.

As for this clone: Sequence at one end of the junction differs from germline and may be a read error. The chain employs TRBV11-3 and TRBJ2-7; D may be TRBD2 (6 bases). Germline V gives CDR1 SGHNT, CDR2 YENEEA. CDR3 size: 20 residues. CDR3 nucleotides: TGTGCCAGCAGCTTTCCGCCGGGACTGCAGAGAGCGCCTTTCTCCCACGAGCAGTACTTC. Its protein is CASSFPPGLQRAPFSHEQYF.

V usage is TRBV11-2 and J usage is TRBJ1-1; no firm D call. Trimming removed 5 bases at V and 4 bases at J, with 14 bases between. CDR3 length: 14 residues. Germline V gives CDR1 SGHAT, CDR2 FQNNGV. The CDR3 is CASSVAQTGTEAFF. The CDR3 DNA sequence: TGTGCCAGCAGCGTCGCCCAGACGGGCACTGAAGCTTTCTTT.

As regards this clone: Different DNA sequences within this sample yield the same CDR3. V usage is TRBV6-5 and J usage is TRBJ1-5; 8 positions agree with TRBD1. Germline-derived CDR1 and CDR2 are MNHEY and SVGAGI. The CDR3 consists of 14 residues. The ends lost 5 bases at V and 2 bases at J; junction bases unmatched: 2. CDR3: CASSEQGGNQPQHF. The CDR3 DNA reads TGTGCCAGCAGTGAACAGGGGGGCAATCAGCCCCAGCATTTT.

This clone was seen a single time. In nucleotides, the CDR3 is TGTGCCAGCTCCTCAAAGCGGGGCAGGGGGCTCTACGAGCAGTACTTC. It codes for CASSSKRGRGLYEQYF. The chain recombines TRBV25-1 with TRBJ2-7, with a weak D call TRBD1 (8 bases). Germline V CDR1 and CDR2: MGHDK, SYGVNS. The CDR3 covers 16 residues. Trimming took 8 bases from V and 3 from J, leaving 23 bases between them.

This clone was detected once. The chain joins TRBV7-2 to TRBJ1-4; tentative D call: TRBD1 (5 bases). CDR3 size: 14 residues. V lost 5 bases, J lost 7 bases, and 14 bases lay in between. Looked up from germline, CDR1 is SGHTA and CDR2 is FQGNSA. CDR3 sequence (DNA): TGTGCCAGCAGCCTCCGGGGGGACTCTGAAAAACTGTTTTTT. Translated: CASSLRGDSEKLFF.

CDR3 region: CAIWTGEIDEQFF. CDR3 nucleotide sequence: TGTGCCATCTGGACAGGGGAGATCGATGAGCAGTTCTTC. This chain joins TRBV10-3 and TRBJ2-1; the match to TRBD1 covers 9 bases. Germline trimming cut 8 bases from V and 8 bases from J; bases unmatched to any gene: 7. Germline CDR1 ENHRY, CDR2 SYGVKD. This CDR3 has 13 residues.

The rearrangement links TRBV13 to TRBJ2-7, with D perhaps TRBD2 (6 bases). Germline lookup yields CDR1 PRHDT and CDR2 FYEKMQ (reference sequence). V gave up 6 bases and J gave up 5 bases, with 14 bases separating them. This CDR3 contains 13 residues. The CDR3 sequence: CASSYRLEHEQYF. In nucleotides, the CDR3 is TGTGCCAGCAGTTACCGACTAGAACACGAGCAGTACTTC.

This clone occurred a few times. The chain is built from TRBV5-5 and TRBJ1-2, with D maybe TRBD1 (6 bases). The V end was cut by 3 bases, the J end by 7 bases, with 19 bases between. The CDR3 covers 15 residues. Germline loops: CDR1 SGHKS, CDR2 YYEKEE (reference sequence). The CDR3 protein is CASSSTTTGNTGYTF. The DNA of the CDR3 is TGTGCCAGCAGCTCAACTACCACAGGGAATACTGGCTACACCTTC. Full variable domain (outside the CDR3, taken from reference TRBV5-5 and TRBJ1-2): DAGVTQSPTHLIKTRGQQVTLRCSPISGHKSVSWYQQVLGQGPQFIFQYYEKEERGRGNFPDRFSARQFPNYSSELNVNALLLGDSALYLCASSSTTTGNTGYTFGSGTRLTVV.

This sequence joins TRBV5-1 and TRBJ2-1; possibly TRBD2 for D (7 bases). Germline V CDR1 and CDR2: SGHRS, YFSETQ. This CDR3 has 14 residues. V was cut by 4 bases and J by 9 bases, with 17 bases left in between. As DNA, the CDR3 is TGCGCCAGCAGCCCCTCCCCGGGGGGCGTTGAGCAGTTCTTC. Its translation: CASSPSPGGVEQFF. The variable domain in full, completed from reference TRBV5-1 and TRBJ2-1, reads KAGVTQTPRYLIKTRGQQVTLSCSPISGHRSVSWYQQTPGQGLQFLFEYFSETQRNKGNFPGRFSGRQFSNSRSEMNVSTLELGDSALYLCASSPSPGGVEQFFGPGTRLTVL.

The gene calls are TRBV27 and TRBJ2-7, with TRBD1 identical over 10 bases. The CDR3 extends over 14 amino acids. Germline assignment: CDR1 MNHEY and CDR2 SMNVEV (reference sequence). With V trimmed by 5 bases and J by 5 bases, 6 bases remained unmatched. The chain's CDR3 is CASSPDRGSHEQYF. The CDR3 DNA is TGTGCCAGCAGTCCGGACAGGGGGTCCCACGAGCAGTACTTC.

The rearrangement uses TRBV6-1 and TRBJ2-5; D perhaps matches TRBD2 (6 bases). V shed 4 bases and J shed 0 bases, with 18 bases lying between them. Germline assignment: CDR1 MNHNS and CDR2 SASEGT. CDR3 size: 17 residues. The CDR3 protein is CASSAGTLDSYQETQYF. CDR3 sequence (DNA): TGTGCCAGCAGTGCCGGGACTCTAGACTCGTACCAAGAGACCCAGTACTTC.

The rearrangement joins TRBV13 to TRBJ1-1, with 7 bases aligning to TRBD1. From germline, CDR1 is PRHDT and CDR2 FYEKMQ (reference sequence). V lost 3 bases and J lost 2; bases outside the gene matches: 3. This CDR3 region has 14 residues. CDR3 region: CASSFPGGNTEAFF. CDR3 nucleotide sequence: TGTGCCAGCAGCTTCCCAGGGGGAAACACTGAAGCTTTCTTT.

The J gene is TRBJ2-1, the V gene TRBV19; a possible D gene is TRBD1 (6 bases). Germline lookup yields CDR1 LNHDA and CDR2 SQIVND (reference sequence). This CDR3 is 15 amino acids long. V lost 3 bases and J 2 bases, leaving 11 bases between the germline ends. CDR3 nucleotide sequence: TGTGCCAGTAGTATGACAGGATCAACCTACAATGAGCAGTTCTTC. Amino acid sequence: CASSMTGSTYNEQFF. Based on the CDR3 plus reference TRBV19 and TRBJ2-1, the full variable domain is DGGITQSPKYLFRKEGQNVTLSCEQNLNHDAMYWYRQDPGQGLRLIYYSQIVNDFQKGDIAEGYSVSREKKESFPLTVTSAQKNPTAFYLCASSMTGSTYNEQFFGPGTRLTVL.

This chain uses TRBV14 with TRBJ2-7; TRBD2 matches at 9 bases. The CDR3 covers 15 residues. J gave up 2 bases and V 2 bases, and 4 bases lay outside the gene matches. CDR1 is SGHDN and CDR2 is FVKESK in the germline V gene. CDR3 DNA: TGTGCCAGCAGCCAACCGGGACTAGCAGCCTACGAGCAGTACTTC. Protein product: CASSQPGLAAYEQYF.

Here the CDR3 reads CASSLHFGEAAQETQYF. In nucleotides, the CDR3 is TGTGCCAGCAGCTTACATTTTGGGGAGGCGGCCCAAGAGACCCAGTACTTC. The chain carries TRBV7-2 and TRBJ2-5, with a weak D call TRBD2 (6 bases). V was clipped by 2 bases and J by 1 base, with 17 bases between them. The germline V gene has CDR1 SGHTA and CDR2 FQGNSA. This CDR3 has 17 residues.

The CDR3 bases are TGTGCCAGCAGCTTGACACACACCCTGAACACCGGGGAGCTGTTTTTT. Protein sequence: CASSLTHTLNTGELFF. V gene TRBV5-8 combines with J gene TRBJ2-2; D is unclear. Germline V gene lookup returns CDR1 SGHTS and CDR2 YDEGEE. V was pared by 1 base and J by 1 base, with 11 bases between. This CDR3 has 16 residues.

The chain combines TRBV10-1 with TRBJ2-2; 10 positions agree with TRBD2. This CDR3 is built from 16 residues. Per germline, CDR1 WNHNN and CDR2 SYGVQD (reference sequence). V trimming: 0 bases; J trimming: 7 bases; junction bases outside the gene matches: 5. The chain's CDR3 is CASSESLAGVGGELFF. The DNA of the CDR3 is TGCGCCAGCAGTGAGTCTCTAGCGGGAGTTGGCGGGGAGCTGTTTTTT.

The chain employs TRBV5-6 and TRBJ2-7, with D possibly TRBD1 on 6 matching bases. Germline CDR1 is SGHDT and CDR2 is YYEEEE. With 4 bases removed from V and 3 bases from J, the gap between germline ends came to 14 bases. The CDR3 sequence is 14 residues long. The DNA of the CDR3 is TGTGCCAGCAGCCGGGACAAGATACTCTACGAGCAGTACTTC. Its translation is CASSRDKILYEQYF.

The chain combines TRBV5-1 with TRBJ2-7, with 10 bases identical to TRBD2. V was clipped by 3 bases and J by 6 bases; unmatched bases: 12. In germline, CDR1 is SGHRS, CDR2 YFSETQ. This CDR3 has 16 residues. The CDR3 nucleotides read TGCGCCAGCAGCTCATCAGTAGCGGGAGGCTGGCTCGAGCAGTACTTC. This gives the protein CASSSSVAGGWLEQYF.

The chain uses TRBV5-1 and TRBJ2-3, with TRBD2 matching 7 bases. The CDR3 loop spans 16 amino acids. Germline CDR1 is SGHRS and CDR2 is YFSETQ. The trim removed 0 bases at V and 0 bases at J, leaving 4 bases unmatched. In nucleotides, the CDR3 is TGCGCCAGCAGCTTGGTGGGGGGGACTAGCACAGATACGCAGTATTTT. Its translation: CASSLVGGTSTDTQYF.

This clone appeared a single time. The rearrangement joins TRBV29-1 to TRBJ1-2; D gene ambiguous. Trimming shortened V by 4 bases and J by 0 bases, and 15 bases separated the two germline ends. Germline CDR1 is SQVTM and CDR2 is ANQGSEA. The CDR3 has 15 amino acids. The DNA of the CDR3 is TGCAGCGTTGTGGGTGGCGACAACCCTAACTATGGCTACACCTTC. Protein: CSVVGGDNPNYGYTF.

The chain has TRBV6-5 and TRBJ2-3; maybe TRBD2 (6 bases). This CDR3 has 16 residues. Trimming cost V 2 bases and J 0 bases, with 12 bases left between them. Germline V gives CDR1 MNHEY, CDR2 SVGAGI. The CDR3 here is CASSYNPGASTDTQYF. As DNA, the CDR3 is TGTGCCAGCAGTTACAATCCGGGAGCAAGCACAGATACGCAGTATTTT.

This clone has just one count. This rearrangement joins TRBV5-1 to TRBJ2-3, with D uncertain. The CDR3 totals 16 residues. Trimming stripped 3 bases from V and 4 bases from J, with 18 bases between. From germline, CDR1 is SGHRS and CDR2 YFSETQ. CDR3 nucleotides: TGCGCCAGCAGCTCCGAGTTGGCTAGGTCGGCAGATACGCAGTATTTT. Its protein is CASSSELARSADTQYF.

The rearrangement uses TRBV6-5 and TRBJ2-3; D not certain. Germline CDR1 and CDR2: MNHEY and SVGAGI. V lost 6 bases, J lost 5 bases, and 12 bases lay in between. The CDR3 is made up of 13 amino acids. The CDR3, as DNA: TGTGCCAGCAGCCGACCCTCGGGAGATACGCAGTATTTT. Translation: CASSRPSGDTQYF.

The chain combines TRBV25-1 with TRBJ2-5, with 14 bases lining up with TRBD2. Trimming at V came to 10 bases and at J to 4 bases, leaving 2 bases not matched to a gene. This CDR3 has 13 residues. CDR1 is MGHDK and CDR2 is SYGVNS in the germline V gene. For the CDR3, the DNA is TGTGCCACAGGACTAGCGGGAGGAGAGACCCAGTACTTC. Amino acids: CATGLAGGETQYF.

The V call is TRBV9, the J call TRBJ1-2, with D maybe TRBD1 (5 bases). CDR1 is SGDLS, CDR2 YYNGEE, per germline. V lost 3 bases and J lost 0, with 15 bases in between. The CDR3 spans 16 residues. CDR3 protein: CASSGSRGSSNYGYTF. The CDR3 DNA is TGTGCCAGCAGCGGCAGTCGGGGGTCATCTAACTATGGCTACACCTTC. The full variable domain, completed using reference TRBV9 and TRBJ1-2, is DSGVTQTPKHLITATGQRVTLRCSPRSGDLSVYWYQQSLDQGLQFLIQYYNGEERAKGNILERFSAQQFPDLHSELNLSSLELGDSALYFCASSGSRGSSNYGYTFGSGTRLTVV.

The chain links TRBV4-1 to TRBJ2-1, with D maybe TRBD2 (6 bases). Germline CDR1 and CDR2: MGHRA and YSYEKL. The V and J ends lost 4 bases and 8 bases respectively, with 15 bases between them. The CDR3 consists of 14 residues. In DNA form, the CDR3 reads TGCGCCAGCAGCCCCCCCCGGGGGATCGATGAGCAGTTCTTC. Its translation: CASSPPRGIDEQFF.

The CDR3 is CASSVGQGALYGYTF. Here the CDR3 DNA reads TGTGCCAGCAGCGTAGGACAGGGGGCCCTCTATGGCTACACCTTC. This rearrangement joins TRBV7-3 to TRBJ1-2; TRBD1 agrees at 11 bases. CDR1 is SGHTA, CDR2 FQGTGA, per germline. V shed 5 bases and J 4 bases; nucleotides not matched to a gene: 6. The CDR3 consists of 15 residues.